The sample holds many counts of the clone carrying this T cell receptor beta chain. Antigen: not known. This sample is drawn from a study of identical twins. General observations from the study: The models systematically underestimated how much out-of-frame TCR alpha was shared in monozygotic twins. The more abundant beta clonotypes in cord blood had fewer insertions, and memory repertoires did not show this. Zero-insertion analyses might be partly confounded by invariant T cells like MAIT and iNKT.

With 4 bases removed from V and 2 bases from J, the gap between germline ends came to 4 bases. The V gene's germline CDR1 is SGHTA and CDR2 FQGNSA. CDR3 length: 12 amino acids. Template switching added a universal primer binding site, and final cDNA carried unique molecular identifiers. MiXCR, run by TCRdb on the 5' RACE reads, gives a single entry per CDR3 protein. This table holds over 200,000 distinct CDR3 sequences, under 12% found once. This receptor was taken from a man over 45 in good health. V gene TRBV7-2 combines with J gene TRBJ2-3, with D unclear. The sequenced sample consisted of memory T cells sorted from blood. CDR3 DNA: TGTGCCAGCAGCTATTTCACAGATACGCAGTATTTT. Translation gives CASSYFTDTQYF.